This passage covers 21 T cell receptor beta chains from one sample sequenced in a study of blood T cell repertoires in COVID-19. Profiling relied on immunoSEQ multiplex PCR, and the TCRdb table lists in-frame clones only, not all of them. The table has around 260,000 clones, 75% to 90% seen once. The source material was PBMCs or T cells enriched from blood (not recorded which). Receptor source: a woman aged 25-40 years who had recovered from COVID-19.

V is TRBV28 and J is TRBJ1-2, with a weak D call TRBD1 (5 bases). V was clipped by 7 bases and J by 8 bases, with 8 bases between them. CDR3 size: 10 residues. Looked up from germline, CDR1 is MDHEN and CDR2 is SYDVKM. CDR3 residues: CASKQEGYTF. CDR3 DNA sequence: TGTGCCAGCAAACAGGAAGGCTACACCTTC.

The chain is built from TRBV7-8 and TRBJ1-2; D call uncertain. The CDR3 spans 12 residues. V was trimmed by 1 base and J by 6 bases, leaving 6 bases between them. Germline V gene sequence: CDR1 SGHVS, CDR2 FQNEAQ. For the CDR3, the DNA is TGTGCCAGCAGCTTAGGAGGGAATGGCTACACCTTC. It yields the protein CASSLGGNGYTF.

The chain links TRBV5-8 to TRBJ1-4; tentative D call: TRBD1 (6 bases). This CDR3 is built from 16 residues. CDR1 SGHTS and CDR2 YDEGEE come from the germline V gene. V lost 4 bases to trimming and J lost 1 base, with 14 bases between them. DNA for the CDR3: TGTGCCAGCAGCGCAACAGGGATCGTAACTAATGAAAAACTGTTTTTT. It codes for CASSATGIVTNEKLFF.

The chain has TRBV19 and TRBJ1-6; D possibly corresponds to TRBD1 (6 bases). The germline V gene has CDR1 LNHDA and CDR2 SQIVND (reference sequence). The V end was cut by 6 bases, the J end by 6 bases, with 15 bases between. The CDR3 runs to 15 residues. The chain's CDR3 is CASRARQVVNSPLHF. For the CDR3, the DNA is TGTGCCAGTAGAGCCCGACAGGTGGTTAATTCACCCCTCCACTTT.

The chain carries TRBV2 and TRBJ2-4; D is perhaps TRBD1 (6 bases). The ends were cut back, 4 bases at V and 3 bases at J, with 7 bases in the middle. Germline CDR1 reads SNHLY; CDR2 reads FYNNEI. The CDR3 sequence is 13 residues long. The CDR3 is CASSGQVKNIQYF. The DNA of the CDR3 is TGTGCCAGCAGTGGACAGGTCAAAAACATTCAGTACTTC.

The chain couples TRBV7-9 to TRBJ2-5; tentative D call: TRBD2 (5 bases). Trimming shortened V by 5 bases and J by 7 bases, and 11 bases separated the two germline ends. Germline V gene lookup returns CDR1 SEHNR and CDR2 FQNEAQ (reference sequence). This CDR3 spans 12 amino acids. The CDR3 nucleotides read TGTGCCAGCAGCCCAACCGGAGGGACCCAGTACTTC. This gives the protein CASSPTGGTQYF.

To note about this clone: This same CDR3 is encoded by further DNA sequences in the sample. V gene TRBV18 combines with J gene TRBJ2-1, with TRBD2 matching 7 bases. Germline V lookup: CDR1 KGHSH, CDR2 LQKENI. The CDR3 covers 13 residues. The J segment lost 8 bases and the V segment lost 0 bases, leaving 1 base of the junction unmatched. The CDR3 bases are TGTGCCAGCTCACCACCGGCGGGGGATGAGCAGTTCTTC. Amino acid sequence: CASSPPAGDEQFF.

The gene calls are TRBV28 and TRBJ2-3; 7 bases line up with TRBD2. The CDR3 length is 15 residues. The J segment lost 0 bases and the V segment lost 3 bases, leaving 3 bases of the junction unmatched. Germline loops: CDR1 MDHEN, CDR2 SYDVKM. The CDR3 loop reads CASSFSGGSTDTQYF. The CDR3 nucleotides read TGTGCCAGCAGTTTTTCGGGGGGTAGCACAGATACGCAGTATTTT.

DNA for the CDR3: TGTGCCAGTGGGAGAGTTTTTAATGAAAAACTGTTTTTT. Translated, it gives CASGRVFNEKLFF. This chain uses TRBV2 with TRBJ1-4; D is unresolved. CDR1 and CDR2 from the germline V gene are SNHLY and FYNNEI. This CDR3 comprises 13 residues. V shed 9 bases and J shed 4 bases, with 12 bases lying between them.

J is TRBJ2-3 and V is TRBV14, with 8 bases aligning to TRBD2. Germline trimming cut 4 bases from V and 12 bases from J; bases unmatched to any gene: 18. This CDR3 comprises 16 residues. CDR1 SGHDN and CDR2 FVKESK come from the germline V gene. DNA for the CDR3: TGTGCCAGCAGCCCCCTTAGCGGGAACCTGCCCCGAACCCAGTATTTT. This sequence encodes CASSPLSGNLPRTQYF.

The chain combines TRBV7-2 with TRBJ2-1, with D tentatively TRBD1 (5 bases). V gave up 1 base and J gave up 6 bases, with 16 bases separating them. Germline lookup yields CDR1 SGHTA and CDR2 FQGNSA. The length of the CDR3 is 16 residues. The CDR3 DNA is TGTGCCAGCAGCTTAGTGGCCAGGGTGACCACCAATGAGCAGTTCTTC. This codes for CASSLVARVTTNEQFF.

The V gene is TRBV13, the J gene TRBJ1-2; no clear D. V gave up 0 bases and J gave up 8 bases, with 13 bases separating them. This CDR3 spans 14 amino acids. CDR1 and CDR2 from the germline V gene are PRHDT and FYEKMQ (reference sequence). CDR3 amino acids: CASSLGEGLLGYTF. CDR3 nucleotides: TGTGCCAGCAGCTTAGGGGAGGGTCTCCTCGGCTACACCTTC.

V is TRBV5-1 and J is TRBJ2-1, with 11 bases aligning to TRBD1. V trimming: 4 bases; J trimming: 7 bases; junction bases outside the gene matches: 10. Per germline, CDR1 SGHRS and CDR2 YFSETQ. CDR3 length: 16 amino acids. The CDR3 here is CASSARTGGAVNEQFF. In DNA, the CDR3 is TGCGCCAGCAGCGCAAGGACAGGGGGCGCGGTGAATGAGCAGTTCTTC.

The genes are TRBV28 and TRBJ2-2, with D tentatively TRBD1 (5 bases). Trimming pared 3 bases from V and 5 bases from J, leaving 13 bases between. The germline V gene has CDR1 MDHEN and CDR2 SYDVKM. This CDR3 region has 15 residues. In DNA form, the CDR3 reads TGTGCCAGCAGTTTGGAAAGGGGATTAACCGGGGAGCTGTTTTTT. This gives the protein CASSLERGLTGELFF.

This clone appeared once. The chain uses TRBV7-9 and TRBJ1-5; 7 bases align to TRBD1. The V and J ends lost 5 bases and 3 bases, in that order; junction bases with no gene match: 7. The germline CDR1 and CDR2 sequences are SEHNR and FQNEAQ (reference sequence). CDR3 length: 15 residues. The CDR3 sequence: CASSPKDRDNQPQHF. Written as DNA, the CDR3 is TGTGCCAGCAGCCCAAAAGACAGGGACAATCAGCCCCAGCATTTT. The variable domain in full, completed from reference TRBV7-9 and TRBJ1-5, reads DTGVSQNPRHKITKRGQNVTFRCDPISEHNRLYWYRQTLGQGPEFLTYFQNEAQLEKSRLLSDRFSAERPKGSFSTLEIQRTEQGDSAMYLCASSPKDRDNQPQHFGDGTRLSIL.

The chain employs TRBV6-1 and TRBJ2-1, with no clear D. V was pared by 4 bases and J by 0 bases, with 13 bases between. This CDR3 is built from 16 residues. CDR1 is MNHNS and CDR2 is SASEGT in the germline V gene. CDR3 bases: TGTGCCAGCAGTGGTTCTGTGACTGTCTCCTACAATGAGCAGTTCTTC. Translated, it gives CASSGSVTVSYNEQFF.

The genes are TRBV5-4 and TRBJ2-7, with 7 bases identical to TRBD1. Germline assignment: CDR1 SGHNT and CDR2 YYREEE (reference sequence). There are 16 residues in the CDR3. The trim removed 3 bases at V and 1 base at J, leaving 10 bases unmatched. CDR3 residues: CASSSPRDSPSYEQYF. The CDR3, as DNA: TGTGCCAGCAGCTCCCCTCGGGACAGTCCTTCCTACGAGCAGTACTTC.

The genes are TRBV5-1 and TRBJ2-2; D is perhaps TRBD1 (6 bases). Looked up from germline, CDR1 is SGHRS and CDR2 is YFSETQ. V gave up 4 bases and J gave up 10 bases, with 17 bases separating them. CDR3 length equals 14 residues. CDR3 DNA sequence: TGCGCCAGCAGCCTCAACCAGGGGAGAGAGGAGCTGTTTTTT. It yields the protein CASSLNQGREELFF. Full variable domain (rest looked up from reference TRBV5-1 and TRBJ2-2): KAGVTQTPRYLIKTRGQQVTLSCSPISGHRSVSWYQQTPGQGLQFLFEYFSETQRNKGNFPGRFSGRQFSNSRSEMNVSTLELGDSALYLCASSLNQGREELFFGEGSRLTVL.

V gene TRBV4-1 combines with J gene TRBJ2-7, with D possibly being TRBD1 (6 bases). The CDR3 totals 15 residues. Germline V gives CDR1 MGHRA, CDR2 YSYEKL. The V end was cut by 1 base, the J end by 9 bases, with 19 bases between. CDR3 in DNA: TGCGCCAGCAGCCAAGCCCAACCGACAGGTCGAGGGCAGTACTTC. Protein product: CASSQAQPTGRGQYF.

The chain has TRBV24-1 and TRBJ2-5, with TRBD2 identical over 7 bases. CDR3 length: 13 amino acids. Germline trimming cut 1 base from V and 7 bases from J; bases unmatched to any gene: 2. Per germline, CDR1 KGHDR and CDR2 SFDVKD. The CDR3 protein is CATSDLGEGTQYF. The CDR3 DNA follows: TGTGCCACCAGTGATTTAGGGGAGGGGACCCAGTACTTC.

This clone occurred once. This sequence joins TRBV10-2 and TRBJ1-1, with a weak D call TRBD1 (5 bases). This CDR3 comprises 15 residues. The germline V gene has CDR1 WSHSY and CDR2 SAAADI. V lost 4 bases and J 1 base, leaving 13 bases between the germline ends. The CDR3 protein is CASSVIGEGNTEAFF. In DNA form, the CDR3 reads TGCGCCAGCAGTGTGATAGGGGAGGGGAACACTGAAGCTTTCTTT.